This T cell receptor beta chain was obtained from a study of blood T cell repertoires in COVID-19. Across the study: Collection of acute and convalescent COVID-19 samples took place in the United States, Italy and Spain. PBMCs, B-cell-depleted T cells, or T cells were the source of the cDNA or gDNA that made up the material.

V dropped 4 bases and J dropped 0; count of bases not matched to a gene: 4. The CDR3 covers 17 residues. Germline V gene data show CDR1 as LGHNA and CDR2 as YSLEER. In the source study's methods: Amplifying reference gene primers gave estimates of nucleated cell counts. Clones were read by immunoSEQ multiplex PCR, and TCRdb kept only the in-frame ones, dropping some. That table supplies the V and J calls and clone size; D and trimming were determined from the DNA. The data contain about 75,000 clones, more than 65% of them seen just once; the ten biggest clones take up 5% to 5.5%. V gene TRBV4-3 combines with J gene TRBJ2-2; 11 nucleotides line up with TRBD1. Sequencing was done on a sample of peripheral blood. The clonotype originates from a woman of 80 years or more with active or convalescent COVID-19. CDR3 DNA sequence: TGCGCCAGCAGCCGAGGGACAGGGGGTACGAACACCGGGGAGCTGTTTTTT. The encoded protein is CASSRGTGGTNTGELFF.